This TCR beta chain was identified during a study of blood T cell repertoires in COVID-19. The CDR3 extends over 16 amino acids. The germline V gene encodes CDR1 SGDLS and CDR2 YYNGEE. With V trimmed by 0 bases and J by 5 bases, 3 bases remained unmatched. Authors' data handling: Reference gene primer amplification gave nucleated cell count estimates. This table comes from immunoSEQ multiplex PCR, and its TCRdb copy is limited to in-frame clones, with some not included. The DNA gave D and trimming, while V, J and clone size come from that table. The profile shows about 150,000 clones, 88% of them singletons. Seattle researchers signed up patients amid active infection and tracked them longitudinally.

Sample: peripheral blood. This TCR was recovered from a human donor with COVID-19, enrolled during active disease. The donor label of this sample is uncertain. The chain uses TRBV9 and TRBJ2-3, with 13 bases fitting TRBD2. CDR3: CASSVGLAGGGDTQYF. The CDR3 DNA sequence: TGTGCCAGCAGCGTAGGACTAGCGGGAGGTGGAGATACGCAGTATTTT. The full variable domain, completed using reference TRBV9 and TRBJ2-3, is DSGVTQTPKHLITATGQRVTLRCSPRSGDLSVYWYQQSLDQGLQFLIQYYNGEERAKGNILERFSAQQFPDLHSELNLSSLELGDSALYFCASSVGLAGGGDTQYFGPGTRLTVL.